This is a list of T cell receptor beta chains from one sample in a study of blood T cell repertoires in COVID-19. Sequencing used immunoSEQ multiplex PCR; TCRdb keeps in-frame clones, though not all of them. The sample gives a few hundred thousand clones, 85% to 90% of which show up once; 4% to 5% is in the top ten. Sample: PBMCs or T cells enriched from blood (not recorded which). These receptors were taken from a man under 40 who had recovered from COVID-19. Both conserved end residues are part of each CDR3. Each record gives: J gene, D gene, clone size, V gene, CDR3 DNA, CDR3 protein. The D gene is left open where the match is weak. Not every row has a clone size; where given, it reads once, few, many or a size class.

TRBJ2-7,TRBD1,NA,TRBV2,TGTGCCAGCAGATCGACAGGGAACGAGCAGTACTTC,CASRSTGNEQYF
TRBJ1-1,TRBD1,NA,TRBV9,TGTGCCAGCAGCGTAGCTGCAGGGGGCGCGAGGACTGAAGCTTTCTTT,CASSVAAGGARTEAFF
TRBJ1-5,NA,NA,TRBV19,TGTGCCAGTAGTATAGATCCGGATCAGCCCCAGCATTTT,CASSIDPDQPQHF
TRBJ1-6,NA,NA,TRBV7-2,TGTGCCAGCAGCTTAAACCGGGACTATCGTTCACCCCTCCACTTT,CASSLNRDYRSPLHF
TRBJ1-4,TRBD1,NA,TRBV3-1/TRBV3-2,TGTGCCAGCAGCGCCCGGGACAGTCATGAAAAACTGTTTTTT,CASSARDSHEKLFF
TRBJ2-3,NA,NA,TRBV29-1,TGCAGCGTTGACAGGGTAGGCACAGATACGCAGTATTTT,CSVDRVGTDTQYF
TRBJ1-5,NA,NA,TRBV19,TGTGCCAGTAGCCTACTTCCGAACCTTAGAAGCAATCAGCCCCAGCATTTT,CASSLLPNLRSNQPQHF
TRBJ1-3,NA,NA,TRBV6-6,TGTGCCACCCAAGGGGGATACTCTGGAAACACCATATATTTT,CATQGGYSGNTIYF
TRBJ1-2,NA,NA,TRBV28,TGTGCCAGCAGTTTCGGCCGGGTGGAAATTACCTTC,CASSFGRVEITF
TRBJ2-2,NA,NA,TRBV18,TGTGCCAGCTCACTTCTCTCCACCGGGGAGCTGTTTTTT,CASSLLSTGELFF
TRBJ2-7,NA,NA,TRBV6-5,TGTGCCAGCAGTTTGGGACACCGTATCTACGAGCAGTACTTC,CASSLGHRIYEQYF
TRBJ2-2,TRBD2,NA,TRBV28,TGTGCCAGCGGCCTGCGGGGGGGCCTAATAGGGTCCGGGGAGCTGTTTTTT,CASGLRGGLIGSGELFF
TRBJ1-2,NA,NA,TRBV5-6,TGTGCCAGCAGCTTGAGGCGGGAAGATGGCTACACCTTC,CASSLRREDGYTF
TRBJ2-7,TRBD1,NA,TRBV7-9,TGTGCCAGCAGCTTAAACGAGGGGGCGGCCTTTTACGAGCAGTACTTC,CASSLNEGAAFYEQYF
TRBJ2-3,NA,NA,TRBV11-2,TGTGCCAGCAGCTTAGTCTGGGGCGGAGATACGCAGTATTTT,CASSLVWGGDTQYF
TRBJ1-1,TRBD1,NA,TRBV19,TGTGCCAGTAGCGATCCAGGGGGCGGCACTGAAGCTTTCTTT,CASSDPGGGTEAFF
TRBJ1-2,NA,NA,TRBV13,TGTGCCAGCAGCATGATACAGGAAAACTATGGCTACACCTTC,CASSMIQENYGYTF
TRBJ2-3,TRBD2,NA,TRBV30,TGTGCCTGGAGAGCGGGAGGAACAGATACGCAGTATTTT,CAWRAGGTDTQYF
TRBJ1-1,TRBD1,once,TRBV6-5,TGTGCCAGCAGTTACTCGTCAGGGGGCACTGAAGCTTTCTTT,CASSYSSGGTEAFF
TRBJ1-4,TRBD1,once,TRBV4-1,TGCGCCAGCAGCCAAGGAAGATGGTCAGGGGGCAATGAAAAACTGTTTTTT,CASSQGRWSGGNEKLFF
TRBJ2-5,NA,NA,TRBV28,TGTGCCAGCAGTCCGGCGGGGGCAGAAGACCAAGAGACCCAGTACTTC,CASSPAGAEDQETQYF
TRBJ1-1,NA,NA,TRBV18,TGTGCCAGCTCACGGACGGGCGGGGACACTGAAGCTTTCTTT,CASSRTGGDTEAFF
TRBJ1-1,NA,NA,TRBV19,TGTGCCAGTATCGGACGGGATCGGACTGAAGCTTTCTTT,CASIGRDRTEAFF
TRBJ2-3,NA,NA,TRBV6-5,TGTGCCAGCAACCAGGGCTCGCCAGATACGCAGTATTTT,CASNQGSPDTQYF
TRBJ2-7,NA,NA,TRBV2,TGTGCCAGCAGTGCCGAACAGTCTTTGTACCACGAGCAGTACTTC,CASSAEQSLYHEQYF
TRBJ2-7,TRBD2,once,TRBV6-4,TGTGCCAACCTTCGCGGGACTAGCGACCAGTCCTACGAGCAGTACTTC,CANLRGTSDQSYEQYF
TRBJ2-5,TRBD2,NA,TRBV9,TGTGCCAGCAGCCCGGGACTAGCGGGGGGGATGAAAGAGACCCAGTACTTC,CASSPGLAGGMKETQYF